These 32 T cell receptor beta chains originate from one sample sequenced in a study of regulatory T cells in long-lasting Graves disease. The time point here: newly diagnosed GD, antithyroid drugs for less than 3 months. PBMC RNA was the source of the TCR library. Arm-PCR with iRepertoire HTBI primers amplified the CDR3 regions for these TCR beta libraries. TCRdb reprocessed the multiplex PCR reads via MiXCR and lists one record per CDR3 protein. The data show roughly 420,000 distinct CDR3 sequences, roughly 15% seen once. These data also featured in a second study, about T cells in Graves' hyperthyroidism and ophthalmopathy.

The specimen was peripheral blood mononuclear cells (PBMCs), collected at new diagnosis, from a patient treated with antithyroid drugs. Every receptor here comes from a young woman with Graves disease.

The table lists this clonotype with many counts. The V and J genes are TRBV20-1 and TRBJ2-1, with TRBD2 identical over 8 bases. The CDR3 covers 13 residues. V shed 6 bases, J shed 0 bases, and the junction held 1 base outside the gene matches. CDR1 is DFQATT and CDR2 is SNEGSKA in the germline V gene (reference sequence). The CDR3 sequence is CSASGSSYNEQFF. DNA of the CDR3: TGCAGTGCCAGCGGGAGCTCCTACAATGAGCAGTTCTTC.

This clonotype showed up just a few times. The J gene is TRBJ2-7, the V gene TRBV6-8, with a weak D call TRBD2 (6 bases). The ends were cut back, 2 bases at V and 2 bases at J, with 10 bases in the middle. Germline V gene data show CDR1 as MNHGY and CDR2 as SAAAGT. CDR3 length equals 14 residues. The CDR3: CASSYSGSPYEQYF. In DNA form, the CDR3 reads TGTGCCAGCAGTTACAGCGGGTCCCCCTACGAGCAGTACTTC.

This chain links TRBV28 with TRBJ1-3, with a weak D call TRBD1 (6 bases). The CDR3 contains 15 residues. In germline, CDR1 is MDHEN, CDR2 SYDVKM. The V and J ends lost 6 bases and 0 bases respectively, with 12 bases between them. The CDR3 spells CASSHRDISGNTIYF. The CDR3 DNA reads as TGTGCCAGCAGCCACCGGGACATCTCTGGAAACACCATATATTTT.

This clonotype was counted ten times or more. The rearrangement links TRBV28 to TRBJ1-5; D is possibly TRBD1 (5 bases). The germline CDR1 and CDR2 sequences are MDHEN and SYDVKM. V dropped 2 bases and J dropped 4 bases, with 18 bases sitting between them. CDR3 size: 17 residues. CDR3 DNA: TGTGCCAGCAGTTTAACGATAGGGGTCTCCCCAAATCAGCCCCAGCATTTT. It yields the protein CASSLTIGVSPNQPQHF.

The chain's CDR3 is CASSFPTGTYTGELFF. The CDR3 DNA is TGTGCCAGCAGTTTCCCGACAGGGACCTACACCGGGGAGCTGTTTTTT. The chain links TRBV7-8 to TRBJ2-2, with 7 nucleotides matching TRBD1. The CDR3 has 16 amino acids. Germline V CDR1 and CDR2: SGHVS, FQNEAQ. The ends lost 6 bases at V and 3 bases at J; junction bases unmatched: 10.

At least ten counts were recorded for this clonotype. The chain carries TRBV6-1 and TRBJ1-5; D unresolved. The germline V gene encodes CDR1 MNHNS and CDR2 SASEGT. Trimming shortened V by 3 bases and J by 8 bases, and 11 bases separated the two germline ends. The CDR3 is made up of 13 amino acids. CDR3 region: CASSDRGVEPQHF. The CDR3 coding sequence is TGTGCCAGCAGTGATCGGGGAGTGGAGCCCCAGCATTTT.

This clonotype was detected ten times or more. The chain is built from TRBV20-1 and TRBJ2-1; 10 bases are a match to TRBD2. Germline loops: CDR1 DFQATT, CDR2 SNEGSKA (reference sequence). This CDR3 has 17 amino acids. J lost 10 bases, V lost 1 base, and 16 bases had no gene match. The CDR3 nucleotides read TGCAGTGCTAGAGGCCAGCAGCGGGAGGGCCCCGTGGGGGAGCAGTTCTTC. It yields the protein CSARGQQREGPVGEQFF.

This clonotype was seen a handful of times. V usage is TRBV6-6 and J usage is TRBJ1-6, with no clear D. Between the trimmed V and J ends, which lost 0 bases and 4 bases, there was a span of 13 bases. The CDR3 runs 17 residues. From germline, CDR1 is MNHNY and CDR2 SVGAGI (reference sequence). CDR3 in amino acids: CASSYSERAGYNSPLHF. As DNA, the CDR3 is TGTGCCAGCAGTTACTCGGAGAGGGCGGGTTATAATTCACCCCTCCACTTT.

This clonotype was recorded at least ten times. This chain connects TRBV20-1 to TRBJ2-5; D is possibly TRBD1 (5 bases). Germline V gene lookup returns CDR1 DFQATT and CDR2 SNEGSKA (reference sequence). Trimming took off 0 bases at V and 5 bases at J, with 13 bases between the two ends. This CDR3 is 14 amino acids long. The CDR3 nucleotides read TGCAGTGCTAGAGAGGAGACAGCTGGGGAGACCCAGTACTTC. This sequence encodes CSAREETAGETQYF.

Many counts were recorded for this clonotype. This sequence joins TRBV28 and TRBJ2-7; TRBD1 agrees at 10 bases. The length of the CDR3 is 18 residues. CDR1 MDHEN and CDR2 SYDVKM come from the germline V gene. Germline trimming cut 3 bases from V and 3 bases from J; bases unmatched to any gene: 14. This CDR3 is CASSFTTGGSERGYEQYF. Written as DNA, the CDR3 is TGTGCCAGCAGTTTTACGACAGGGGGCTCTGAAAGGGGCTACGAGCAGTACTTC.

Ten or more counts support this clonotype. The chain carries TRBV28 and TRBJ2-1; 11 nucleotides agree with TRBD2. CDR3 length: 18 residues. In germline, CDR1 is MDHEN, CDR2 SYDVKM. Trimming took 1 base from V and 4 from J; bases not matched to a gene: 9. CDR3 sequence (DNA): TGTGCCAGCAGTTTATTTTATCGGGGGACTAGCGGATACAATGAGCAGTTCTTC. Encoded protein: CASSLFYRGTSGYNEQFF. Drawing the rest from reference TRBV28 and TRBJ2-1, the complete variable domain is DVKVTQSSRYLVKRTGEKVFLECVQDMDHENMFWYRQDPGLGLRLIYFSYDVKMKEKGDIPEGYSVSREKKERFSLILESASTNQTSMYLCASSLFYRGTSGYNEQFFGPGTRLTVL.

In this sample, this clonotype turned up many times. V gene TRBV18 combines with J gene TRBJ2-4; the D gene is possibly TRBD1 (5 bases). The CDR3 extends over 14 amino acids. The germline V gene has CDR1 KGHSH and CDR2 LQKENI. V lost 2 bases and J 3 bases, leaving 8 bases between the germline ends. The CDR3 bases are TGTGCCAGCTCACCAATAGGGGTCAAAAACATTCAGTACTTC. Its translation: CASSPIGVKNIQYF.

This clonotype was observed at least ten times. The chain combines TRBV30 with TRBJ2-7, with 12 bases lining up with TRBD2. The ends lost 3 bases at V and 4 bases at J; junction bases unmatched: 1. There are 13 residues in the CDR3. Germline loops: CDR1 GTSNPN, CDR2 SVGIG (reference sequence). The CDR3 sequence is CAWRGLAGYEQYF. The CDR3 nucleotides read TGTGCCTGGAGGGGACTAGCGGGTTACGAGCAGTACTTC.

This clonotype was seen a handful of times. The chain recombines TRBV2 with TRBJ2-1; D gene uncertain. Per germline, CDR1 SNHLY and CDR2 FYNNEI. Trimming stripped 9 bases from V and 7 bases from J, with 10 bases between. CDR3 length: 11 amino acids. The CDR3 is CARGPGNEQFF. The CDR3, as DNA: TGTGCCAGAGGGCCTGGGAATGAGCAGTTCTTC.

This clonotype came up many times. V is TRBV7-2 and J is TRBJ2-1, with D uncertain. Germline values: CDR1 SGHTA, CDR2 FQGNSA. The CDR3 has 12 amino acids. Trimming took off 5 bases at V and 7 bases at J, with 9 bases between the two ends. The CDR3 reads CASSVYANEQFF. CDR3 DNA sequence: TGTGCCAGCAGCGTGTATGCAAATGAGCAGTTCTTC.

This clonotype occurred many times. The V gene is TRBV14, the J gene TRBJ2-3; no reliable D call. CDR3 size: 12 residues. Germline lookup yields CDR1 SGHDN and CDR2 FVKESK. V shed 4 bases and J shed 6 bases, with 8 bases lying between them. The CDR3 loop reads CASSRAVDTQYF. DNA for the CDR3: TGTGCCAGCAGCCGTGCAGTGGATACGCAGTATTTT.

The rearrangement links TRBV24-1 to TRBJ1-5; the D gene is possibly TRBD1 (6 bases). This CDR3 spans 14 amino acids. The V end lost 3 bases, the J end lost 6 bases, and 11 bases lay between the germline ends. Germline values: CDR1 KGHDR, CDR2 SFDVKD. The CDR3 region is CATSDGRGIQPQHF. CDR3 DNA: TGTGCCACCAGTGATGGCAGGGGTATTCAGCCCCAGCATTTT.

V and J are TRBV2 and TRBJ2-1, with D possibly matching TRBD2 (6 bases). Germline V gives CDR1 SNHLY, CDR2 FYNNEI. CDR3 length: 10 amino acids. V lost 7 bases and J 9 bases, leaving 7 bases between the germline ends. Here the CDR3 reads CASNGGEQFF. The CDR3 DNA reads TGTGCCAGCAACGGGGGTGAGCAGTTCTTC.

This clonotype was recorded many times. The J gene is TRBJ2-3, the V gene TRBV20-1; possible D gene TRBD2, 6 bases. V shed 6 bases and J shed 1 base, with 14 bases lying between them. CDR1 DFQATT and CDR2 SNEGSKA come from the germline V gene (reference sequence). There are 14 residues in the CDR3. The CDR3 bases are TGCAGTGCCGCACCAAGGGAGGGCACAGATACGCAGTATTTT. Protein product: CSAAPREGTDTQYF.

CDR3 residues: CASSHDTRTGLDTNEKLFF. In DNA, the CDR3 is TGTGCCAGCAGCCACGACACAAGGACAGGCCTGGATACTAATGAAAAACTGTTTTTT. The chain has TRBV3-1 and TRBJ1-4; 7 bases agree with TRBD1. The CDR3 totals 19 residues. Germline V gene data show CDR1 as LGHDT and CDR2 as YNNKEL (reference sequence). The trim removed 3 bases at V and 2 bases at J, leaving 15 bases unmatched.

As concerns this clonotype: This may be a read error, as it is one base from a much larger clone. This rearrangement joins TRBV7-2 to TRBJ2-5; TRBD1 matches 11 bases. V lost 5 bases, J lost 4 bases, and 6 bases stayed unmatched. Germline-derived CDR1 and CDR2 are SGHTA and FQGNSA. This CDR3 spans 15 amino acids. The CDR3 nucleotides are TGTGCCAGCAGCCCGACGGGACAGGGGGTAGAGACCCAGTACTTC. This translates into CASSPTGQGVETQYF.

This clonotype showed up many times. This chain joins TRBV2 and TRBJ1-5; weak D call: TRBD1 (5 bases). V lost 6 bases and J lost 2, with 14 bases in between. Germline V CDR1 and CDR2: SNHLY, FYNNEI. This CDR3 is built from 15 residues. In nucleotides, the CDR3 is TGTGCCAGCAGGGGTGAGGGGTATGGCAATCAGCCCCAGCATTTT. This encodes CASRGEGYGNQPQHF.

In its sample, this clonotype was seen many times. V is TRBV28 and J is TRBJ1-2, with D possibly being TRBD1 (5 bases). V was cut by 10 bases and J by 6 bases, with 12 bases left in between. The CDR3 runs 11 residues. Germline V lookup: CDR1 MDHEN, CDR2 SYDVKM. CDR3 sequence reads: CAIAGRNGYTF. CDR3 DNA: TGTGCCATAGCGGGGCGGAATGGCTACACCTTC.

This clonotype was seen a single time. Since a much larger clone is just one base distant, this may be a read error. The genes are TRBV30 and TRBJ2-3; D may be TRBD1 or TRBD2 (6 bases each). Germline V gene data show CDR1 as GTSNPN and CDR2 as SVGIG (reference sequence). The CDR3 spans 21 residues. Here the CDR3 DNA reads TGTGCCTGGAGTGTCCGGGGGCTAGCCTGGGCTGCCGCATCGGGTTCAGATACGCCGTATTTT. Translating gives CAWSVRGLAWAAASGSDTPYF.

The rearrangement uses TRBV27 and TRBJ2-5; possible D gene TRBD2, 6 bases. Germline loops: CDR1 MNHEY, CDR2 SMNVEV (reference sequence). The CDR3 consists of 12 residues. V lost 8 bases to trimming and J lost 7 bases, with 14 bases between them. The DNA for the CDR3 is TGTGCCAGCGTAAGTCCGCGGGGGACCCAGTACTTC. As protein: CASVSPRGTQYF.

This clonotype was found many times. The V call is TRBV15, the J call TRBJ1-1; D is possibly TRBD1 (5 bases). Germline V gene data show CDR1 as LNHNV and CDR2 as YYDKDF (reference sequence). V shed 8 bases and J shed 0 bases, with 19 bases lying between them. This CDR3 is 16 amino acids long. In DNA, the CDR3 is TGTGCCACCGGAATCGGGGGGGGAGGATTGAACACTGAAGCTTTCTTT. Residues: CATGIGGGGLNTEAFF.

CDR3 DNA: TGTGCCATCAGTGGGGAAATGGAGAACACTGAAGCTTTCTTT. Its translation is CAISGEMENTEAFF. The chain links TRBV10-3 to TRBJ1-1, with D unclear. V was clipped by 4 bases and J by 1 base, with 10 bases between them. Germline CDR1 reads ENHRY; CDR2 reads SYGVKD. The CDR3 covers 14 residues.

This clonotype has at least ten counts. The V call is TRBV5-1, the J call TRBJ2-7; perhaps TRBD2 as D (6 bases). The germline V gene encodes CDR1 SGHRS and CDR2 YFSETQ. This CDR3 is built from 16 residues. V lost 2 bases and J 0 bases, leaving 15 bases between the germline ends. CDR3 DNA sequence: TGCGCCAGCAGCTTTCGGGTAGCGGAAGTCTCCTACGAGCAGTACTTC. Translating it yields CASSFRVAEVSYEQYF.

This clonotype was observed at least ten times. J is TRBJ2-7 and V is TRBV28; a possible D gene is TRBD1 (6 bases). Germline V lookup: CDR1 MDHEN, CDR2 SYDVKM. The CDR3 is 14 residues long. V lost 2 bases and J lost 3, with 11 bases in between. CDR3 amino acids: CASSLRDTHYEQYF. The CDR3 DNA sequence: TGTGCCAGCAGTTTAAGGGACACCCACTACGAGCAGTACTTC.

The chain is built from TRBV7-9 and TRBJ1-4; no definite D call. Germline CDR1 and CDR2: SEHNR and FQNEAQ (reference sequence). V was clipped by 1 base and J by 0 bases, with 6 bases between them. CDR3 size: 15 residues. This CDR3 reads CASSLEISTNEKLFF. For the CDR3, the DNA is TGTGCCAGCAGCTTAGAAATTTCAACTAATGAAAAACTGTTTTTT.

The rearrangement links TRBV14 to TRBJ2-5; D call uncertain. The length of the CDR3 is 14 residues. CDR1 is SGHDN and CDR2 is FVKESK in the germline V gene. V was pared by 4 bases and J by 2 bases, with 11 bases between. CDR3 bases: TGTGCCAGCAGCCCTCGGGCAATTCAAGAGACCCAGTACTTC. Protein sequence: CASSPRAIQETQYF.

This clonotype was picked up many times. The chain employs TRBV6-2 or TRBV6-3 and TRBJ2-7; a weak D match, TRBD2 (6 bases). The CDR3 has 14 residues. With 0 bases removed from V and 3 bases from J, the gap between germline ends came to 9 bases. Germline-derived CDR1 and CDR2 are MNHEY and SVGEGT. The CDR3 DNA reads as TGTGCCAGCAGTTACTCTCGGGGACTCTACGAGCAGTACTTC. Translation: CASSYSRGLYEQYF.